Reported below is one T cell receptor beta chain. The count of this clone is one. Its target antigen remains unknown. No per-base quality is available; no much larger clone lies one base away. Within the sample, other DNA sequences also encode this same CDR3. In Seattle, one collaborating source enrolled patients while the infection was active and tracked those patients longitudinally over the course of disease. Collaborating institutions collected whole blood in K2EDTA tubes following their own protocols. For TCRbeta analysis, collaborators shipped samples as frozen whole blood, isolated PBMCs, or DNA extracted from either of those sample types. From a lookup of the germline V gene (reference sequence), CDR1 and CDR2 are LGHDT and YNNKEL. For this chain, trimming is 1 base at the V end and 4 bases at the J end, and the number of junction bases without a gene match is 3. CDR3 length: 14 amino acids, cysteine to phenylalanine. Here the CDR3 DNA is all that survives: 42 bases in frame from base 1.

The sample originates from a study of blood T cell repertoires in COVID-19 (dated by TCRdb to 2019 to 2021). For the wider study: Collaborator samples came from the United States, Italy and Spain and covered acute and convalescent phases of COVID-19. The prospective study material was composed of cDNA or gDNA derived from T cells, B-cell-depleted T cells, or PBMCs. Deeply sampled blood TCRbeta repertoires from subjects exposed to, actively infected with, or recovered from COVID-19 were included in the dataset. The repertoires were made available in a free public database intended to serve as a resource for research on the immune response to SARS-CoV-2. Samples were obtained from the ongoing ImmuneRACE study (first 160 participants) and from over a thousand subjects provided by 6 global collaborators. The sample metadata nearly always contained a de-identified subject ID, COVID-19 status, age in years and sex. Where available, HLA class I and class II types were obtained from metadata supplied by the sample provider rather than from assay-based typing.

What the research found in general, with its limitations: How much clinical and demographic metadata was included differed by source and by participant, and the metadata was provided uncurated.

TCRbeta CDR3 regions were amplified from genomic DNA by means of the immunoSEQ Assay, a bias-controlled multiplex PCR. On the study's bioinformatics: Within the assay, amplification of reference gene primers was used to estimate how many nucleated cells each sample contained. To quantify the absolute abundance of each unique TCRbeta CDR3 rearrangement, sequence reads were collapsed and filtered. Productive Simpson clonality was computed per sample as the square root of Simpson's diversity index over productive rearrangements. TCRdb took over this immuneACCESS table, retaining in-frame rearrangements with V and J assigned. Such tables are incomplete; in checked studies, under half of the missing clones stem from an unresolved V gene, and the remainder is unexplained. The V and J calls and clone size come from that table; D and trimming were worked out from the DNA. Present in this sample are roughly 410,000 clones, around 87% of which were seen just once. About 2.3% of the sample is taken by the ten largest.

This clonotype originated in a woman in her sixties with COVID-19, enrolled during active disease. The chain employs TRBV3-1 (or the pseudogene TRBV3-2) and TRBJ1-2, with 7 middle bases fitting TRBD1. The sequenced material came from peripheral blood. The base sequence is TGTGCCAGCAGCCAAGTGCAGGGGGGCTATGGCTACACCTTC. The encoded protein is CASSQVQGGYGYTF.